The T cell receptor beta chain described here comes from a study of OX40 agonist ivuxolimab in advanced cancers. At the level of the study: The drug used for patients, ivuxolimab, was an agonistic anti-OX40 (CD134) antibody. Patients achieving partial responses numbered three: one hepatocellular carcinoma case and two cutaneous melanoma cases. Study outcomes and limitations: The study found that CD8+ T cells averaged more expanded clones than CD4+.

It was autoimmune disease history or systemic immunosuppression that excluded patients. Some clones are missing from TCRdb's copy, which holds only in-frame ones; the method was immunoSEQ multiplex PCR. The table records 70,000 to 90,000 clones, 86% of them present only once. Note on this clone: Its antigen remains unidentified.

Germline CDR1 reads SGHRS; CDR2 reads YFSETQ. Trimming at V came to 0 bases and at J to 4 bases, leaving 4 bases not matched to a gene. The CDR3 is 14 residues long. Source: CD4+ or CD8+ T cells sorted from blood, taken in a trial of the OX40 agonist ivuxolimab. This receptor was taken from an adult with an advanced solid tumor such as melanoma, head and neck, liver or kidney cancer. The rearrangement joins TRBV5-1 to TRBJ2-7; 7 nucleotides agree with TRBD1. The CDR3 nucleotides are TGCGCCAGCAGCTTGGGGGACAGCCCGTACGAGCAGTACTTC. It encodes CASSLGDSPYEQYF.